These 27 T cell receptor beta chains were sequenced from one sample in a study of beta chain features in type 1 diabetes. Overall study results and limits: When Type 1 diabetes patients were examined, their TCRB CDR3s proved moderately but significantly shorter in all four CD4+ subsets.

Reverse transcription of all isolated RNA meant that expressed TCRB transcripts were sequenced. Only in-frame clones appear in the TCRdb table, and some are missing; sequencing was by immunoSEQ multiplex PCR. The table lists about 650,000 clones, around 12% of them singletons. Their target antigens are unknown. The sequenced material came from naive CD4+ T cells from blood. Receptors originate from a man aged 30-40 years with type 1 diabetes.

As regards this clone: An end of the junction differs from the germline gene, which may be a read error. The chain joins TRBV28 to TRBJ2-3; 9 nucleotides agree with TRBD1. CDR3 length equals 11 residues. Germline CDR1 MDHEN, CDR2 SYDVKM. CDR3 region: CASSKTGGWDF. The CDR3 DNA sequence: TGTGCCAGCAGTAAAACAGGGGGCTGGGATTTT.

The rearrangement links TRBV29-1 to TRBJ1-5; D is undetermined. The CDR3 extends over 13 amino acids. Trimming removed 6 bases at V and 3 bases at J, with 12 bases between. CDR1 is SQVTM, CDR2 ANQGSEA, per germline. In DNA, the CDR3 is TGCAGCGTGCTGACGACTTCCAATCAGCCCCAGCATTTT. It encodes CSVLTTSNQPQHF. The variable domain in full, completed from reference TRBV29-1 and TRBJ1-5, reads SAVISQKPSRDICQRGTSLTIQCQVDSQVTMMFWYRQQPGQSLTLIATANQGSEATYESGFVIDKFPISRPNLTFSTLTVSNMSPEDSSIYLCSVLTTSNQPQHFGDGTRLSIL.

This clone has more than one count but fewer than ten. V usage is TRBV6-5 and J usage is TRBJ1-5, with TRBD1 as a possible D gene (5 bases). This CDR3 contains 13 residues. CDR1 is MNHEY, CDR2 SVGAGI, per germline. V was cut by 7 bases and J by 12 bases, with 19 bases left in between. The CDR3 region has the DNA TGTGCCAGCACAGAATTCCCGGGGACCAGCCAGCATTTT. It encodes CASTEFPGTSQHF.

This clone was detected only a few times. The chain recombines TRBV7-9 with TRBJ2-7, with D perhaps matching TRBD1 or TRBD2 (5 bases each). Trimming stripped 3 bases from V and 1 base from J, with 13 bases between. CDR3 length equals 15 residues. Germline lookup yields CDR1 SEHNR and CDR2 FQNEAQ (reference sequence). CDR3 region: CASSLRGVSSYEQYF. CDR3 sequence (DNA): TGTGCCAGCAGCTTGAGGGGTGTAAGTTCCTACGAGCAGTACTTC.

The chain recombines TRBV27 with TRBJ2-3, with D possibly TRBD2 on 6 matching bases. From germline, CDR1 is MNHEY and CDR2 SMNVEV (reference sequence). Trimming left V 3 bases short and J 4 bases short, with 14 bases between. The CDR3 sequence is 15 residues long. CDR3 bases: TGTGCCAGCAGTTTTATGGGAGGAGGGGCAGATACGCAGTATTTT. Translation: CASSFMGGGADTQYF.

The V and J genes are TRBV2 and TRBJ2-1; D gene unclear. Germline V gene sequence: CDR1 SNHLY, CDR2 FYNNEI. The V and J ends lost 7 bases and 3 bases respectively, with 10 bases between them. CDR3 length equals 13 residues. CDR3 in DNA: TGTGCCAGCATGCCTGGGGTCTACAATGAGCAGTTCTTC. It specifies CASMPGVYNEQFF.

The CDR3 sequence: CASSGQSSYEQYF. The CDR3 DNA sequence: TGTGCCAGTAGTGGACAGAGCTCCTACGAGCAGTACTTC. The chain recombines TRBV19 with TRBJ2-7; possible D gene TRBD1, 6 bases. The germline CDR1 and CDR2 sequences are LNHDA and SQIVND (reference sequence). The germline V and J ends were trimmed by 5 bases and 0 bases, with 8 bases remaining between them. The CDR3 loop spans 13 amino acids.

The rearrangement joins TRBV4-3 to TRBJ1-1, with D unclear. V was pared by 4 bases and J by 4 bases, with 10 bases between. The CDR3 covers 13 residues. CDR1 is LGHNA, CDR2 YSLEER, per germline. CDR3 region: CASSLTDGTEAFF. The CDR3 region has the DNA TGCGCCAGCAGCCTGACGGACGGCACTGAAGCTTTCTTT.

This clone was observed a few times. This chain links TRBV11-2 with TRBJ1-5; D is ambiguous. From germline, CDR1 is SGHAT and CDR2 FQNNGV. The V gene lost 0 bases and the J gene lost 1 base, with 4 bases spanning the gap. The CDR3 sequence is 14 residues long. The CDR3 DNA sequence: TGTGCCAGCAGCTTAGAAGCCAGCAATCAGCCCCAGCATTTT. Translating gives CASSLEASNQPQHF.

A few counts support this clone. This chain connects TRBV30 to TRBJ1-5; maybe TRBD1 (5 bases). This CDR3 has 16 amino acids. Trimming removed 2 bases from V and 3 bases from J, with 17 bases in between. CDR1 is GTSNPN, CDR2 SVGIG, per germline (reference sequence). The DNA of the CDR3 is TGTGCCTGGAGTACCCCAGCTGGGGCGACCAATCAGCCCCAGCATTTT. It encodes CAWSTPAGATNQPQHF.

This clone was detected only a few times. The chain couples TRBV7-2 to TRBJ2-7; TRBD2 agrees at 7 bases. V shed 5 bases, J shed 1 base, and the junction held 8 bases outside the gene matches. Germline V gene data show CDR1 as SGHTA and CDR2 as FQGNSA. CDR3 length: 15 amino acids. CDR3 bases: TGTGCCAGCAGCGTTACTAGCGAGATTTCCTACGAGCAGTACTTC. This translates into CASSVTSEISYEQYF.

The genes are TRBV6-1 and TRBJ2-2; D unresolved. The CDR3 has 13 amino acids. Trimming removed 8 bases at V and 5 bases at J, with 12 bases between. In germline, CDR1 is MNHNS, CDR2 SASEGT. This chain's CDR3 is CASLRVLTGELFF. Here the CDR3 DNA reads TGTGCCAGCTTAAGGGTTTTAACCGGGGAGCTGTTTTTT.

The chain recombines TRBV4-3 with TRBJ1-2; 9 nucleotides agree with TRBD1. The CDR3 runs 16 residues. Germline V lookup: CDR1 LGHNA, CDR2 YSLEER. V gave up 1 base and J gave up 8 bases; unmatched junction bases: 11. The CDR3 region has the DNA TGCGCCAGCAGCCAAGTGGGAACAGGGGGCCGTGTGGGCTACACCTTC. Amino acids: CASSQVGTGGRVGYTF.

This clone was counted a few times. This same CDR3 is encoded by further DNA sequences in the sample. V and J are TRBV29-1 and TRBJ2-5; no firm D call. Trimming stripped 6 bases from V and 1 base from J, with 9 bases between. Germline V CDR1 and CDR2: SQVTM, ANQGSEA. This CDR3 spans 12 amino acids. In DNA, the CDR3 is TGCAGCGTCCAGGCTGCCCAAGAGACCCAGTACTTC. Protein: CSVQAAQETQYF.

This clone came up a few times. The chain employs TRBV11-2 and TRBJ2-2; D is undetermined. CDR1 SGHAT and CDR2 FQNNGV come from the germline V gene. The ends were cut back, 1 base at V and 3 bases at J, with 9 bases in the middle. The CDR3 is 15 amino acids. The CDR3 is CASSLVGSDTGELFF. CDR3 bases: TGTGCCAGCAGCTTAGTGGGATCTGACACCGGGGAGCTGTTTTTT.

The CDR3 nucleotides read TGTGCCTGGGGCAAGAGCTCTGGAAACACCATATATTTT. This translates into CAWGKSSGNTIYF. J is TRBJ1-3 and V is TRBV30; D is ambiguous. CDR1 is GTSNPN and CDR2 is SVGIG in the germline V gene (reference sequence). CDR3 length equals 13 residues. Trimming stripped 5 bases from V and 0 bases from J, with 8 bases between.

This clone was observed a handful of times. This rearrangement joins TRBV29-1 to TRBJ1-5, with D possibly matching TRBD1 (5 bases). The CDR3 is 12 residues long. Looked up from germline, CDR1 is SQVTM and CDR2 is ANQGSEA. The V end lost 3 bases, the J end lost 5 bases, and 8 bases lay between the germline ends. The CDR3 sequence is CSVEVGDQPQHF. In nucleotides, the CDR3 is TGCAGCGTTGAGGTGGGGGATCAGCCCCAGCATTTT.

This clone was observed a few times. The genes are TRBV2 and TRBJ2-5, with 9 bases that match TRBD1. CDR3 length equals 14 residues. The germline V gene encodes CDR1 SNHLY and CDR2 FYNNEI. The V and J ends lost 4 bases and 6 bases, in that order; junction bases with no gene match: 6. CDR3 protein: CASSGGTGLKTQYF. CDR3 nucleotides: TGTGCCAGCAGTGGAGGGACAGGGTTAAAGACCCAGTACTTC.

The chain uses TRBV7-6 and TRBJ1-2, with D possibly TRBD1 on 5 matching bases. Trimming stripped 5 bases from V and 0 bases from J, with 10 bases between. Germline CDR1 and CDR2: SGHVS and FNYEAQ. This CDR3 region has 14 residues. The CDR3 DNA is TGTGCCAGCAGCCGCATAGGGGCTAACTATGGCTACACCTTC. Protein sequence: CASSRIGANYGYTF.

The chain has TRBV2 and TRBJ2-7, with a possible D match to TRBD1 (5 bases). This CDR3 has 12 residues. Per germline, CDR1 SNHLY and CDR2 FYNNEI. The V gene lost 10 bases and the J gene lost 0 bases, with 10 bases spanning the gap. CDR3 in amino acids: CATETVSYEQYF. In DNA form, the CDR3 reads TGTGCCACTGAGACAGTCTCCTACGAGCAGTACTTC.

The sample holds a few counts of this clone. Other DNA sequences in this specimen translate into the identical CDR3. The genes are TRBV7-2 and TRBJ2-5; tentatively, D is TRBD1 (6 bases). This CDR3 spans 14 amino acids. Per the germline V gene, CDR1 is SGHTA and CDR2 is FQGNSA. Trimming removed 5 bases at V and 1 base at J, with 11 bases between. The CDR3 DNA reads TGTGCCAGCAGCCTAACAGGGACCCAAGAGACCCAGTACTTC. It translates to CASSLTGTQETQYF.

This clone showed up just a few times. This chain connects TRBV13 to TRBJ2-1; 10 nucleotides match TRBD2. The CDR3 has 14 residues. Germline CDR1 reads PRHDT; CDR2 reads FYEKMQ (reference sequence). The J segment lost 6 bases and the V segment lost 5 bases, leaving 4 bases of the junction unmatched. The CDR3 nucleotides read TGTGCCAGCAGCGGGACTAGCGAAGCCAATGAGCAGTTCTTC. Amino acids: CASSGTSEANEQFF.

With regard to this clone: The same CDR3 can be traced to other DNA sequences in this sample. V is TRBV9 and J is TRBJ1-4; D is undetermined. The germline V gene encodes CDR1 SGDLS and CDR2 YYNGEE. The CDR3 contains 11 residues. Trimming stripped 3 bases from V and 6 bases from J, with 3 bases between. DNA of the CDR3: TGTGCCAGCAGCGGGGATGAAAAACTGTTTTTT. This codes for CASSGDEKLFF.

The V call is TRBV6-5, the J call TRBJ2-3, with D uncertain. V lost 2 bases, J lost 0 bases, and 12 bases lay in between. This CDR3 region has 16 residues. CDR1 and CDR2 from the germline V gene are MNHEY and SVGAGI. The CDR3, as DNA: TGTGCCAGCAGTTACGGGTCAAAGCCTAGCACAGATACGCAGTATTTT. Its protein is CASSYGSKPSTDTQYF.

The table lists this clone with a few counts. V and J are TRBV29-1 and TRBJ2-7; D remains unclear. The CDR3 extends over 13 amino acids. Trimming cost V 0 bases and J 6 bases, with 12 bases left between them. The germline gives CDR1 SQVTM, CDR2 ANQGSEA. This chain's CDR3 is CSVEDIARSEQYF. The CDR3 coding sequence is TGCAGCGTTGAAGATATCGCCCGAAGCGAGCAGTACTTC.

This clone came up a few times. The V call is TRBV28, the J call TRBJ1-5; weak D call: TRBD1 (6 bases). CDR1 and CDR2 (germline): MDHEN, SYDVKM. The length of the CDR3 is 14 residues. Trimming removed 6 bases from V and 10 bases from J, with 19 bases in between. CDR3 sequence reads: CASRSPMQGHPQHF. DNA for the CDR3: TGTGCCAGCAGATCCCCGATGCAGGGACATCCCCAGCATTTT. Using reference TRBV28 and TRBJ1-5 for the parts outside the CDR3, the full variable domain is DVKVTQSSRYLVKRTGEKVFLECVQDMDHENMFWYRQDPGLGLRLIYFSYDVKMKEKGDIPEGYSVSREKKERFSLILESASTNQTSMYLCASRSPMQGHPQHFGDGTRLSIL.

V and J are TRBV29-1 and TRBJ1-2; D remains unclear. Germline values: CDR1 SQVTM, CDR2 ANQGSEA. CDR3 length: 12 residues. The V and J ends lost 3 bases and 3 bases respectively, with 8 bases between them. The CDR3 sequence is CSVEVAYYGYTF. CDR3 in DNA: TGCAGCGTTGAGGTGGCGTACTATGGCTACACCTTC.